Sequencing of this T cell receptor (beta chain) was carried out in a study of CD8 T cells in ankylosing spondylitis. Study-level points and caveats: Before this, some motif variants had been reported in reactive arthritis synovial fluid and blood. Apparently characteristic of ankylosing spondylitis blood was a TCR beta motif (eight highly homologous variants). Disease-linked clones reportedly showed significant enrichment in matched ankylosing spondylitis synovial fluid.

A word on this clonotype: Its specificity is unknown.

Molecular-barcoded quantitative 5'-RACE produced these TCR beta libraries. TCRdb processed the 5' RACE reads anew with MiXCR; each CDR3 protein has one entry. The sample includes some 450,000 distinct CDR3 sequences, 17% of them seen just once. The CDR3 sequence is 12 residues long. CDR1 SGHRS and CDR2 YFSETQ come from the germline V gene. V lost 3 bases and J lost 7, with 10 bases in between. This clonotype was sampled from a male donor with ankylosing spondylitis. Sequenced input: blood, either unsorted or a sorted T cell fraction (not recorded which). This rearrangement joins TRBV5-1 to TRBJ1-2, with D possibly being TRBD1 (6 bases). The DNA of the CDR3 is TGCGCCAGCAGCTCCGAGGGGGTTGGCTACACCTTC. This translates into CASSSEGVGYTF.